The rows below give T cell receptor beta chains drawn from one sample of a study of blood T cells in healthy people across ages. TCRdb re-derived calls from the 5' RACE reads in MiXCR, one entry per CDR3 protein. The repertoire holds approximately 580,000 distinct CDR3 sequences, with around 24% as singletons. The sample also formed part of further work on T cells of mothers and their children.

Material for sequencing was blood. These receptor sequences come from a boy aged 10-17 years in good health. CDR3s include the opening cysteine and the closing phenylalanine or tryptophan. The D gene is left open where the match is weak. Only some rows state a clone size, as once, few, many or a class for expanded clones.

>TRBJ2-1|few|-|TRBV28
TGTGCCAGCAGTTTAACGTACGCGGACTCCTACAATGAGCAGTTCTTC
CASSLTYADSYNEQFF
>TRBJ1-1|-|-|TRBV4-2
TGTGCCAGCAGTCAAGATTCGACAGGGAACACTGAAGCTTTCTTT
CASSQDSTGNTEAFF
>TRBJ2-2|-|-|TRBV6-2/TRBV6-3
TGTGCCAGCACCCATGGAGGCCTCGCTACCGGGGAGCTGTTTTTT
CASTHGGLATGELFF
>TRBJ2-7|few|TRBD2|TRBV7-9
TGTGCCAGCAGCTTAGAGCGGGGGGGCTACGAGCAGTACTTC
CASSLERGGYEQYF
>TRBJ2-5|-|-|TRBV5-8
TGTGCCAGCAGCTTGGCCGGGCGAGGGTTCCCAGAGACCCGGTACTTC
CASSLAGRGFPETRYF
>TRBJ2-7|few|-|TRBV5-5
TGTGCCAGCAGCTGGGACCGGGACTCCAGGTTCTACGAGCAGTACTTC
CASSWDRDSRFYEQYF
>TRBJ2-3|few|TRBD1|TRBV6-2/TRBV6-3
TGTGCCAGCAGCACAGAGGGACAGGGAATGATCAACGCTAGACTAGGCCGTGGAGATACGCAGTATTTT
CASSTEGQGMINARLGRGDTQYF
>TRBJ2-6|few|-|TRBV29-1
TGCAGCGTTGGTAACTACTCTGGGGCCAACGTCCTGACTTTC
CSVGNYSGANVLTF
>TRBJ2-1|-|-|TRBV30
TGTGCCTGGACCCTCCCTGGCCACAATGAGCAGTTCTTC
CAWTLPGHNEQFF
>TRBJ1-1|-|TRBD1|TRBV29-1
TGCAGCGGCCCGGGACAGGGGGTAAGTACTGAAGCTTTCTTT
CSGPGQGVSTEAFF
>TRBJ2-5|-|-|TRBV20-1
TGCAGTGCTAGAGCACGAGCGGAGACCCAGTACTTC
CSARARAETQYF
>TRBJ2-5|-|-|TRBV27
TGTGCCAGCAGTTCGCAGGACAGCGGGGAGACCCAGTACTTC
CASSSQDSGETQYF
>TRBJ2-1|-|-|TRBV7-2
TGTGCCAGCAGTTTGGACTGGAATGAGCAGTTCTTC
CASSLDWNEQFF
>TRBJ2-3|few|TRBD2|TRBV4-3
TGCGCCAGCAGCCAAGGCGGGACTAGCGGCTCCACAGATACGCAGTATTTT
CASSQGGTSGSTDTQYF
>TRBJ2-1|-|TRBD2|TRBV5-1
TGCGCCAGCAGCCTCCTAGCGGGAGGAACGGTCAATGAGCAGTTCTTC
CASSLLAGGTVNEQFF
>TRBJ2-5|few|TRBD2|TRBV3-1
TGTGCCAGCAGCCAAAGAACTAGCGGAGTCCAAGAGACCCAGTACTTC
CASSQRTSGVQETQYF
>TRBJ2-5|few|-|TRBV30
TGTGCCTGGAGTGTGCAGGGTGACGAGACCCAGTACTTC
CAWSVQGDETQYF
>TRBJ2-5|few|-|TRBV5-1
TGCGCCAGCAGCCCGGTATTGGTCGGAGAGACCCAGTACTTC
CASSPVLVGETQYF
>TRBJ1-6|few|TRBD1|TRBV15
TGTGCCACCAATCTAAAAGGACAGGACCACTATAATTCACCCCTCCACTTT
CATNLKGQDHYNSPLHF
>TRBJ2-4|-|TRBD2|TRBV6-2/TRBV6-3
TGTGCCAGCGAGGCGGCGGGGGGGAGACCTCCGGTCGGAAACATTCAGTACTTC
CASEAAGGRPPVGNIQYF
>TRBJ2-7|few|-|TRBV3-1
TGTGCCAGCAGCCTCTCTCGCCGGGGGAGTAACGAGCAGTACTTC
CASSLSRRGSNEQYF
>TRBJ2-7|few|-|TRBV7-8
TGTGCCAGCAGCTTAGTCACCTCATCCTACGAGCAGTACTTC
CASSLVTSSYEQYF
>TRBJ1-1|-|-|TRBV29-1
TGCAGCGTTGATCTTGGGGGAACTGAAGCTTTCTTT
CSVDLGGTEAFF
>TRBJ1-1|-|-|TRBV29-1
TGCAGCGTAGAGACAACCCAAGAAGCTTTCTTT
CSVETTQEAFF
>TRBJ2-7|-|TRBD2|TRBV28
TGTGCCAGCAGTCCGCGGGGGAGGACCGCGCAGTACTTC
CASSPRGRTAQYF